The present entry profiles one TCR beta chain with its context. Methods used by the authors: Counts of nucleated cells, estimated from reference gene primer amplification, were obtained. TCRdb's copy holds only in-frame clones and misses some; the assay was immunoSEQ multiplex PCR. The V and J calls and clone size come from that table; D and trimming were worked out from the DNA. The sample lists about 75,000 clones; roughly 90% were seen once. The CDR3 has 16 residues. Germline V gene data show CDR1 as SGHAT and CDR2 as FQNNGV. The V end lost 1 base, the J end lost 0 bases, and 10 bases lay between the germline ends. The data are from a study of blood T cell repertoires in COVID-19. Across the study: The United States, Italy and Spain provided the acute and convalescent COVID-19 samples. T cells, B-cell-depleted T cells, or PBMCs supplied cDNA or gDNA.

The rearrangement links TRBV11-2 to TRBJ1-5; D ambiguous. The sequencing input was peripheral blood. The clonotype comes from a human donor in a cohort sampled during active COVID-19. This chain's CDR3 is CASSLVAGSSNQPQHF. In DNA form, the CDR3 reads TGTGCCAGCAGCTTAGTGGCAGGTTCTAGCAATCAGCCCCAGCATTTT.